Listed here are 4 T cell receptor beta chains from one sample, sequenced in a study of shared clonotypes between healthy human individuals. Method: immunoSEQ multiplex PCR; TCRdb's copy keeps in-frame clones and lacks some. Of 2 million to 2.5 million clones listed, over 85% were seen once; the top ten hold approximately 0.4%. Sequencing was performed on naive CD4+ T cells from PBMCs. Subset of the sample: CD45RA+ positively selected. These receptors came from a man younger than 35 in good health. Some clones in this sample may be carry-over from other donors' samples.

The chain has TRBV6-5 and TRBJ2-5; 10 bases agree with TRBD1. V shed 6 bases, J shed 5 bases, and the junction held 6 bases outside the gene matches. The CDR3 sequence is 14 residues long. Per the germline V gene, CDR1 is MNHEY and CDR2 is SVGAGI. CDR3 DNA: TGTGCCAGCAGGCGGGACAGGGGTGTCGAGACCCAGTACTTC. This codes for CASRRDRGVETQYF.

This clone was observed once. This chain joins TRBV10-3 and TRBJ2-1; tentative D call: TRBD2 (5 bases). Deletions cut 0 bases from V and 7 bases from J, with 7 bases between. The CDR3 sequence is 13 residues long. Germline V CDR1 and CDR2: ENHRY, SYGVKD. The CDR3 nucleotides read TGTGCCATCAGTGAGTCGCGGGTAAATGAGCAGTTCTTC. Encoded protein: CAISESRVNEQFF.

This chain connects TRBV11-3 to TRBJ2-1; D is possibly TRBD2 (5 bases). Looked up from germline, CDR1 is SGHNT and CDR2 is YENEEA. V lost 9 bases and J lost 0, with 12 bases in between. The CDR3 consists of 14 residues. As DNA, the CDR3 is TGTGCCAGTTCACGGGGAAGCTCCTACAATGAGCAGTTCTTC. Protein: CASSRGSSYNEQFF.

CDR3 region: CASSLVPERTQYF. The CDR3 DNA follows: TGTGCCAGCAGCTTAGTCCCGGAACGGACCCAGTACTTC. This chain joins TRBV7-2 and TRBJ2-5; D call uncertain. From germline, CDR1 is SGHTA and CDR2 FQGNSA. With 1 base removed from V and 7 bases from J, the gap between germline ends came to 10 bases. The CDR3 has 13 amino acids. The variable domain in full, with the rest retrieved from reference TRBV7-2 and TRBJ2-5, is GAGVSQSPSNKVTEKGKDVELRCDPISGHTALYWYRQSLGQGLEFLIYFQGNSAPDKSGLPSDRFSAERTGGSVSTLTIQRTQQEDSAVYLCASSLVPERTQYFGPGTRLLVL.